A single sample gave rise to the 5 T cell receptor beta chains below, sequenced in a study of T cell repertoires in cytomegalovirus infection. TCRdb re-called the reads through MiXCR, storing one row per CDR3 protein. Of a few hundred thousand distinct CDR3 sequences listed, about 40% are singletons. These receptors' antigens are unknown. Sample: cultured PBMCs, taken from culture after CMV antigen stimulation. The receptors originated from a human donor in good health (CMV status not recorded). Some clones in this sample may be carry-over from other donors' samples.

The chain has TRBV6-6 and TRBJ1-2, with D unclear. The V end lost 4 bases, the J end lost 3 bases, and 21 bases lay between the germline ends. The CDR3 has 17 residues. Germline lookup yields CDR1 MNHNY and CDR2 SVGAGI (reference sequence). CDR3 nucleotide sequence: TGTGCCAGCAGTTTACCGGGAGTAGGATCCCTCCACTATGGCTACACCTTC. It is translated as CASSLPGVGSLHYGYTF.

This clonotype was observed a few times. The genes are TRBV11-2 and TRBJ2-1, with 10 positions matching TRBD2. V shed 3 bases, J shed 9 bases, and the junction held 8 bases outside the gene matches. The CDR3 length is 15 residues. CDR1 and CDR2 (germline): SGHAT, FQNNGV. DNA for the CDR3: TGTGCCAGCAGCTTTACTAGCGGGATAGTAGGTGAGCAGTTCTTC. This translates into CASSFTSGIVGEQFF.

With respect to this clonotype: A much larger clone differs from this one at a single base, so this may be a read error. The V call is TRBV2, the J call TRBJ2-3; tentative D call: TRBD1 (6 bases). CDR3 size: 12 residues. CDR1 is SNHLY and CDR2 is FYNNEI in the germline V gene. The germline V and J ends were trimmed by 6 bases and 5 bases, with 9 bases remaining between them. CDR3 coding DNA: TGTGCCAGCAGGAGAGGGGGAGATACGCAGTATTTT. This gives the protein CASRRGGDTQYF.

This clonotype came up a few times. V is TRBV7-2 and J is TRBJ1-2, with D perhaps matching TRBD1 (5 bases). The CDR3 has 12 residues. The V end was cut by 2 bases, the J end by 8 bases, with 9 bases between. Germline V gene sequence: CDR1 SGHTA, CDR2 FQGNSA. DNA of the CDR3: TGTGCCAGCAGCTTAATGGGGGAGGGCTACACCTTC. Its protein is CASSLMGEGYTF.

The chain uses TRBV2 and TRBJ2-1; maybe TRBD2 (5 bases). V was shortened by 8 bases and J by 5 bases, with 13 bases between the two germline ends. Germline CDR1 reads SNHLY; CDR2 reads FYNNEI. This CDR3 spans 13 amino acids. This CDR3 reads CASGSERDNEQFF. The DNA of the CDR3 is TGTGCCAGCGGGAGCGAGAGGGACAATGAGCAGTTCTTC.